The present entry profiles one TCR beta chain with its context. This clonotype was observed at least ten times. No cognate antigen has been identified for it. Within one base of it there is no much larger clone, and no base qualities were kept. cDNA was synthesized by template-switch 5'RACE using a primer carrying a 10-nucleotide random unique molecular identifier by which each TCR transcript was tagged. Every sequencing run yielded over 170 million TCR-beta sequences covering 15-18 subjects. The RNeasy kit was used for extraction of total RNA. TCR-beta VDJ regions were amplified with primers for the TCR constant region and the 5'RACE anchor, using the KAPA Real-time Library Amplification kit. Sample indexes and Illumina adaptors were added in a first PCR, after which library yield was increased in a second PCR. After Ampure bead purification, the TCR product of roughly 650 bp was size-selected on a 2% E-gel SizeSelection system. Before pooling, library quality was checked on a Bioanalyzer, concentration was measured with Qubit, and libraries were quantified with the Kapa Library Quantification kit. Paired-end 2 x 150 bp sequencing of the libraries was performed on an Illumina HiSeq 2500. To increase sequence diversity, roughly 24-32% phiX was spiked into each library pool. The study's own analysis went as follows. The quality-filtered reads were processed with the UMI-based MiGEC pipeline, whose error correction step removed more than 90% of the raw TCR sequences. IMGT germline references were used for alignment of VDJ genes, and clonotypes were defined by a unique CDR3 amino acid sequence together with V-J genes. Clonal expansion, Shannon diversity and CDR3 relatedness (CalcPairwiseDistances, ClusterSamples) were evaluated with VDJtools, and phylogenetic trees were built with CLCbio workbench. A clone was classed as expanded if it had 8 or more unique UMIs, a cutoff based on coefficient-of-variation modelling across technical triplicates. Using fastp trimming at Q25 and MiXCR clonotype assembly, TCRdb reanalyzed the public sequencing data and kept in-frame beta chains. Entries that share a CDR3 protein sequence are merged under the most common genes and DNA. The V and J calls come from TCRdb's annotation, not from the publication. The sample table records some 76,000 distinct CDR3 sequences; 3.2% of these occur just once. The ten most abundant clones make up roughly 5.2% of the sample.

This sample stems from a study of neurological immune-mediated disorders (dated by TCRdb to the late 2010s). Some background on the complete study: Of the roughly 34 multiple sclerosis patients, about 30 had relapsing-remitting MS and 3 had secondary progressive MS. Longitudinal samples, technical triplicates and paired sorted CD4+ and CD8+ T-cell subsets, alongside PBMC samples, were included among the approximately 110 TCR-beta libraries. Peripheral blood TCR-beta repertoires from HTLV-I-associated myelopathy (HAM/TSP) patients, multiple sclerosis patients and healthy controls were compared by UMI-based sequencing. Of the approximately 66 subjects in the cohort, some 15 were HAM/TSP patients, some 34 were multiple sclerosis patients, and some 20 were healthy controls. Study-wide conclusions, independent of this receptor: TCR clonal expansion was highest in HAM/TSP patients and lowest in MS patients, with MS patients falling below even healthy controls. Expanded clones from different subjects shared no identical CDR3 amino acid sequences, which suggests that TCR-beta repertoires were private in all groups. The MS cluster was not associated with any clinical or MRI features, and the authors stated that larger cohorts are needed. Phylogenetic analysis grouped repertoires from 18 of 34 MS patients into a cluster of related CDR3 sequences, suggesting a possible repertoire-level signature.

CDR1 and CDR2 are read off the germline V gene as ENHRY and SYGVKD. The CDR3 runs 13 amino acids, cysteine and phenylalanine included. Solely the CDR3 DNA is kept, with 39 bases framed from the first base. V was cut back by 0 bases and J by 6 bases, leaving a gap of 9 bases between them. For the unsorted PBMC libraries, 2 million PBMCs were stored in RNAlater at -80 degrees C until RNA extraction and were used to generate the libraries. Multiple sclerosis patients were enrolled in a US clinical protocol evaluating disease progression by magnetic resonance imaging. Peripheral blood was subjected to Ficoll-Hypaque density gradient centrifugation to isolate PBMCs, which were then cryopreserved in liquid nitrogen.

Material for sequencing was PBMCs. This chain joins TRBV10-3 to TRBJ2-7; the D gene is not confidently resolved. This sequence was found in a woman in her fifties or sixties with multiple sclerosis. The nucleotide sequence is TGTGCCATCAGTGAGTCAATAGTAGGCGAGCAGTACTTC. Its coded protein is CAISESIVGEQYF.